The next 10 T cell receptor beta chains were all read from a single sample in a study of regulatory T cells in long-lasting Graves disease (dated by TCRdb to about 2021). The sample's time point label, decoded: newly diagnosed GD, antithyroid drugs for less than 3 months. For both TCR sequencing and RNA sequencing, RNA was extracted from PBMCs using TRIzol. The library was built by means of multiplex PCR. Sequencer: Illumina HiSeq 4000. CDR3 regions were amplified by Arm-PCR with iRepertoire HTBI primers to construct TCR beta libraries. Using fastp at Q25 and MiXCR, TCRdb reprocessed the public reads and kept productive beta chains. Rows matching on CDR3 protein sequence are summarized as one entry with the most common DNA and genes. The sample table contains around 470,000 distinct CDR3 sequences; only one count was recorded for 14% of them. The top ten constitute roughly 15% of the sample. The data also belong to a second study, concerning T cells in Graves' hyperthyroidism and ophthalmopathy.

The sample in question was peripheral blood mononuclear cells (PBMCs), obtained at new diagnosis, from a patient treated with antithyroid drugs. The receptors were gathered from a woman in her fifties or sixties with Graves disease. Donor details come from another sample of the same person, matched by shared clones.

Many counts were recorded for this clonotype. The chain has TRBV7-2 and TRBJ1-2; D possibly corresponds to TRBD1 (6 bases). V was clipped by 5 bases and J by 8 bases, with 21 bases between them. CDR1 SGHTA and CDR2 FQGNSA come from the germline V gene. This CDR3 has 15 residues. CDR3 coding DNA: TGTGCCAGCAGCCGTTACAGGGTAGCTGACGGGGGCTACACCTTC. Translated: CASSRYRVADGGYTF.

This clonotype was observed many times. This sequence joins TRBV7-9 and TRBJ2-7; 8 bases map to TRBD2. The CDR3 totals 14 residues. The germline gives CDR1 SEHNR, CDR2 FQNEAQ (reference sequence). V lost 2 bases and J lost 2; bases outside the gene matches: 2. The chain's CDR3 is CASSLTSGTYEQYF. CDR3 bases: TGTGCCAGCAGCTTAACTAGCGGAACCTACGAGCAGTACTTC.

This chain joins TRBV6-2 or TRBV6-3 and TRBJ2-6; a possible D gene is TRBD2 (6 bases). There are 18 residues in the CDR3. V lost 4 bases, J lost 2 bases, and 18 bases lay in between. CDR1 is MNHEY, CDR2 SVGEGT, per germline. DNA for the CDR3: TGTGCCAGCAGTTCCGCATTTCGGGGGACCCCTGGGGCCAACGTCCTGACTTTC. Protein product: CASSSAFRGTPGANVLTF.

The chain has TRBV29-1 and TRBJ2-6; 9 positions agree with TRBD2. The CDR3 sequence is 23 residues long. Germline CDR1 reads SQVTM; CDR2 reads ANQGSEA. With 4 bases clipped from V and 0 bases from J, the junction kept 25 bases outside the gene matches. The CDR3 reads CSVGGAGSGGGAVRSSGANVLTF. The CDR3 DNA reads TGCAGCGTTGGGGGAGCCGGATCGGGCGGGGGGGCGGTGCGGAGCTCTGGGGCCAACGTCCTGACTTTC.

This chain connects TRBV10-3 to TRBJ2-3, with D unclear. V was pared by 0 bases and J by 3 bases, with 10 bases between. The V gene's germline CDR1 is ENHRY and CDR2 SYGVKD. This CDR3 spans 15 amino acids. DNA of the CDR3: TGTGCCATCAGTGAGTCGCCCCGTAGGACAGATACGCAGTATTTT. This codes for CAISESPRRTDTQYF.

In its sample, this clonotype was seen many times. The J gene is TRBJ1-1, the V gene TRBV7-9, with 11 bases aligning to TRBD1. This CDR3 is built from 15 residues. The V and J ends lost 1 base and 7 bases, in that order; junction bases with no gene match: 5. The germline CDR1 and CDR2 sequences are SEHNR and FQNEAQ (reference sequence). The CDR3 region is CASSLGTGGPLEAFF. The CDR3 nucleotides read TGTGCCAGCAGCTTAGGGACAGGGGGCCCCCTTGAAGCTTTCTTT. Filled out from reference TRBV7-9 and TRBJ1-1, the complete variable domain reads DTGVSQNPRHKITKRGQNVTFRCDPISEHNRLYWYRQTLGQGPEFLTYFQNEAQLEKSRLLSDRFSAERPKGSFSTLEIQRTEQGDSAMYLCASSLGTGGPLEAFFGQGTRLTVV.

This clonotype was seen ten or more times. This chain uses TRBV6-1 with TRBJ1-4; D gene ambiguous. The CDR3 sequence is 15 residues long. Between the trimmed V and J ends, which lost 2 bases and 8 bases, there was a span of 15 bases. The germline V gene has CDR1 MNHNS and CDR2 SASEGT. CDR3 sequence: CASSEPTGYIEKLFF. In nucleotides, the CDR3 is TGTGCCAGCAGTGAACCCACGGGATACATCGAAAAACTGTTTTTT.

CDR3 bases: TGCAGTGCTAGCAGAAGGACTAGCGGGAGGAAAAACATTCAGTACTTC. It is translated as CSASRRTSGRKNIQYF. The J gene is TRBJ2-4, the V gene TRBV20-1, with 14 positions matching TRBD2. The germline CDR1 and CDR2 sequences are DFQATT and SNEGSKA (reference sequence). J gave up 4 bases and V 3 bases, and 5 bases lay outside the gene matches. The CDR3 covers 16 residues.

This clonotype was found a few times. V usage is TRBV2 and J usage is TRBJ1-4; TRBD1 might be the D (5 bases). The CDR3 sequence is 15 residues long. Germline lookup yields CDR1 SNHLY and CDR2 FYNNEI. Trimming shortened V by 7 bases and J by 1 base, and 13 bases separated the two germline ends. The CDR3 sequence: CASIQGDRTNEKLFF. The DNA of the CDR3 is TGTGCCAGCATCCAGGGTGATAGAACTAATGAAAAACTGTTTTTT.

Only a few counts were recorded for this clonotype. The chain couples TRBV27 to TRBJ2-1; D is ambiguous. The CDR3 is 14 amino acids. V was cut by 7 bases and J by 4 bases, with 14 bases left in between. Germline V gene sequence: CDR1 MNHEY, CDR2 SMNVEV (reference sequence). The CDR3 loop is CASTLDGSYNEQFF. The DNA of the CDR3 is TGTGCCAGCACCCTGGACGGAAGTTACAATGAGCAGTTCTTC.